This T cell receptor beta chain was found in a study of shared clonotypes between healthy human individuals. Per the germline V gene, CDR1 is LNHDA and CDR2 is SQIVND (reference sequence). J lost 4 bases, V lost 6 bases, and 8 bases had no gene match. This CDR3 comprises 16 residues. TCRdb's table, derived via immunoSEQ multiplex PCR, lists solely in-frame clones and lacks some. Among approximately 500,000 clones listed, 95% to 97% were seen once. This TCR was recovered from a woman under 40 in good health. The rearrangement uses TRBV19 and TRBJ1-5; 11 nucleotides line up with TRBD1. The sample taken for sequencing was naive CD4+ T cells sorted from blood. Regarding subset: CD45RA+ positively selected. The CDR3 DNA sequence: TGTGCCAGTAGGGCGCTGGGGACAGGGGGTAATCAGCCCCAGCATTTT. Translating it yields CASRALGTGGNQPQHF.